Shown below are 21 T cell receptor beta chains from a single sample sequenced in a study of CXCR3-negative and CXCR3-positive naive CD8 T cells. The authors made the TRB cDNA libraries by 5' RACE using UMI labels. TCRdb reprocessed the 5' RACE reads, keeping one entry per CDR3 protein, no DNA. In all, the sample yields around 140,000 distinct CDR3 sequences. Sequencing was performed on naive CXCR3- CD8+ T cells from blood. Subset here: CD45RO-CCR7+CD27+CD95- naive CD8+ T cells lacking CXCR3 (TNR3-). The receptor set was obtained from a human donor in good health. Some clones in this sample may be carry-over from other donors' samples.

The V gene is TRBV20-1, the J gene TRBJ2-7. This CDR3 is 15 amino acids long. Germline-derived CDR1 and CDR2 are DFQATT and SNEGSKA (reference sequence). The CDR3 sequence is CSARDLAGSSYEQYF.

This chain joins TRBV5-1 and TRBJ2-7; TCRdb's D call of TRBD1 is untestable without DNA. Germline CDR1 is SGHRS and CDR2 is YFSETQ. CDR3 length equals 15 residues. CDR3: CASSSRARGIYEQYF.

This chain joins TRBV7-9 and TRBJ1-2; the D gene TCRdb calls, TRBD1, cannot be checked with no DNA. Germline assignment: CDR1 SEHNR and CDR2 FQNEAQ (reference sequence). The CDR3 has 16 residues. The CDR3 protein is CASSLLLGQGDYGYTF.

This chain's CDR3 is CASTFGETQYF. The rearrangement joins TRBV27 to TRBJ2-5. The CDR3 totals 11 residues. From germline, CDR1 is MNHEY and CDR2 SMNVEV (reference sequence).

V usage is TRBV7-3 and J usage is TRBJ2-7; checking the TCRdb D call of TRBD2 is not possible without DNA. CDR3 length: 13 amino acids. The germline gives CDR1 SGHTA, CDR2 FQGTGA. The CDR3: CASSLLAGHEQYF.

V usage is TRBV27 and J usage is TRBJ2-5; TCRdb's D call, TRBD2, is unchecked because there is no DNA. The CDR3 contains 13 residues. In germline, CDR1 is MNHEY, CDR2 SMNVEV (reference sequence). The CDR3 is CAISLKGEETQYF.

V gene TRBV14 combines with J gene TRBJ2-7; TCRdb selects TRBD1, and the lack of DNA leaves this call unchecked. The CDR3 is 14 amino acids. Germline V CDR1 and CDR2: SGHDN, FVKESK. The CDR3 loop is CASSLGQGYNEQYF. Full variable domain (outside the CDR3, taken from reference TRBV14 and TRBJ2-7): EAGVTQFPSHSVIEKGQTVTLRCDPISGHDNLYWYRRVMGKEIKFLLHFVKESKQDESGMPNNRFLAERTGGTYSTLKVQPAELEDSGVYFCASSLGQGYNEQYFGPGTRLTVT.

The chain is built from TRBV29-1 and TRBJ2-3; the D call of TRBD2 rests on TCRdb alone, since no DNA is present to check it. This CDR3 comprises 17 residues. Germline CDR1 SQVTM, CDR2 ANQGSEA. The CDR3 here is CSVSGTSGPSSTDTQYF.

V and J are TRBV14 and TRBJ1-4; with no DNA, the TCRdb D assignment of TRBD1 cannot be verified. The CDR3 consists of 15 residues. Germline CDR1 SGHDN, CDR2 FVKESK. This CDR3 reads CASSQGVRGGEKLFF.

The gene calls are TRBV5-4 and TRBJ2-4; TCRdb proposes TRBD2, but this gene call is untestable without DNA. Germline CDR1 is SGHNT and CDR2 is YYREEE (reference sequence). The CDR3 loop spans 16 amino acids. This CDR3 is CASSPTLDSGKNIQYF.

CDR3 sequence reads: CASSPPGPEGDEQFF. The V call is TRBV4-1, the J call TRBJ2-1; there is no DNA to check the TCRdb D call of TRBD1. Germline CDR1 reads MGHRA; CDR2 reads YSYEKL. The CDR3 length is 15 residues.

The chain couples TRBV15 to TRBJ2-1; TCRdb names TRBD2, which stays unverified in the absence of DNA. The CDR3 is 16 amino acids. The germline gives CDR1 LNHNV, CDR2 YYDKDF (reference sequence). The CDR3 loop is CATSRDQAGFLNEQFF.

The J gene is TRBJ2-7, the V gene TRBV10-3; TCRdb's D gene call, TRBD2, goes unchecked for lack of DNA. Germline CDR1 is ENHRY and CDR2 is SYGVKD. CDR3 size: 14 residues. The CDR3 sequence: CAISRSGSSYEQYF.

CDR3 region: CASRGRVQETQYF. The V gene is TRBV25-1, the J gene TRBJ2-5; TCRdb's D gene call, TRBD1, goes unchecked for lack of DNA. Per germline, CDR1 MGHDK and CDR2 SYGVNS. The CDR3 consists of 13 residues.

This chain joins TRBV29-1 and TRBJ2-5; TCRdb reports TRBD2, a call that lacks DNA to check it against. CDR3 length equals 13 residues. Germline V gives CDR1 SQVTM, CDR2 ANQGSEA. CDR3 protein: CSVEEGSGETQYF.

The chain couples TRBV28 to TRBJ2-5. The CDR3 is made up of 12 amino acids. Germline lookup yields CDR1 MDHEN and CDR2 SYDVKM. The CDR3 region is CASSPGWETQYF. Full variable domain (remainder filled in from reference TRBV28 and TRBJ2-5): DVKVTQSSRYLVKRTGEKVFLECVQDMDHENMFWYRQDPGLGLRLIYFSYDVKMKEKGDIPEGYSVSREKKERFSLILESASTNQTSMYLCASSPGWETQYFGPGTRLLVL.

J is TRBJ1-6 and V is TRBV27; the TCRdb call, TRBD1, lacks DNA for checking. CDR1 and CDR2 from the germline V gene are MNHEY and SMNVEV (reference sequence). This CDR3 has 16 residues. This CDR3 reads CASSLHPGGKDSPLHF.

The chain recombines TRBV11-3 with TRBJ2-7. Germline V gene data show CDR1 as SGHNT and CDR2 as YENEEA. The CDR3 length is 14 residues. The CDR3 loop is CASSLGGNSDEQYF.

J is TRBJ2-3 and V is TRBV4-1; TCRdb gives TRBD2 as the D gene, but with no DNA this cannot be confirmed. CDR1 is MGHRA, CDR2 YSYEKL, per germline. There are 17 residues in the CDR3. CDR3 sequence: CASSQDSGVVGTDTQYF.

This chain joins TRBV25-1 and TRBJ2-1; TCRdb selects TRBD2, and the lack of DNA leaves this call unchecked. Germline CDR1 MGHDK, CDR2 SYGVNS. The CDR3 sequence is 16 residues long. The CDR3 reads CASSESVSQVVDEQFF.

The chain has TRBV3-1 and TRBJ2-1; TCRdb lists TRBD1, though no DNA is available to test this call. The CDR3 sequence is 12 residues long. The germline CDR1 and CDR2 sequences are LGHDT and YNNKEL (reference sequence). CDR3 amino acids: CASSPQGNEQFF.